This T cell receptor (beta chain) is from a study of a mutant IDH1 vaccine in newly diagnosed glioma. Time point given: week 47, end of study. The study gave 300 ug of mutant IDH1 20-mer peptide per vaccine dose, with topical imiquimod. Germline-derived CDR1 and CDR2 are MGHRA and YSYEKL. Trimming removed 0 bases at V and 5 bases at J, with 16 bases between. The CDR3 runs 16 residues. Overall study findings and caveats: Changes in the top peripheral T cell clonotypes seemingly had no bearing on pseudoprogression.

Data came from immunoSEQ multiplex PCR; TCRdb stores just in-frame clones and leaves some out. The sample includes approximately 56,000 clones, less than 75% seen only once; the top ten take around 4.8%. The table lists this clone with a few counts. Its antigen is still unknown. The V gene is TRBV4-1, the J gene TRBJ1-2, with D possibly being TRBD1 (6 bases). The starting material was peripheral blood mononuclear cells (PBMCs), obtained from a glioma patient whose treatment included an IDH1 peptide vaccine. This sequence was found in a man aged 35-49 years with glioma. Some clones in this sample may be carry-over from other donors' samples. Here the CDR3 DNA reads TGCGCCAGCAGCCAAGAAGAGGGGGGTAGGCGTTATGGCTACACCTTC. Its protein is CASSQEEGGRRYGYTF.